This T cell receptor beta chain is from a study of breast tumors, draining lymph nodes, adjacent tissues. Axillary draining lymph nodes of breast cancer patients supplied the node samples. TCRdb reanalysed the multiplex PCR reads using MiXCR and keeps one entry per CDR3 protein. The sample lists 180,000 or so distinct CDR3 sequences; 25% to 40% were seen once. Ten or more counts support this clonotype. Its antigen is still unknown. Germline V gives CDR1 DFQATT, CDR2 SNEGSKA (reference sequence). V shed 6 bases and J 2 bases; nucleotides not matched to a gene: 4. The CDR3 loop spans 14 amino acids. General study findings and limits: Compared with lymph nodes, tumors were less diverse; compared with nontumor tissue, more. That most tumor T cells come from lymph nodes remained unproven. Findings are consistent with lymph node origin and intratumoral expansion of most tumor T cells.

The V gene is TRBV20-1, the J gene TRBJ2-2, with TRBD2 matching over 9 bases. This receptor was identified in a female donor with breast cancer. Some clones in this sample may be carry-over from other donors' samples. Sample: axillary lymph node tissue. CDR3 sequence reads: CSARGTSNTGELFF. Here the CDR3 DNA reads TGCAGTGCCCGCGGGACTAGCAACACCGGGGAGCTGTTTTTT.